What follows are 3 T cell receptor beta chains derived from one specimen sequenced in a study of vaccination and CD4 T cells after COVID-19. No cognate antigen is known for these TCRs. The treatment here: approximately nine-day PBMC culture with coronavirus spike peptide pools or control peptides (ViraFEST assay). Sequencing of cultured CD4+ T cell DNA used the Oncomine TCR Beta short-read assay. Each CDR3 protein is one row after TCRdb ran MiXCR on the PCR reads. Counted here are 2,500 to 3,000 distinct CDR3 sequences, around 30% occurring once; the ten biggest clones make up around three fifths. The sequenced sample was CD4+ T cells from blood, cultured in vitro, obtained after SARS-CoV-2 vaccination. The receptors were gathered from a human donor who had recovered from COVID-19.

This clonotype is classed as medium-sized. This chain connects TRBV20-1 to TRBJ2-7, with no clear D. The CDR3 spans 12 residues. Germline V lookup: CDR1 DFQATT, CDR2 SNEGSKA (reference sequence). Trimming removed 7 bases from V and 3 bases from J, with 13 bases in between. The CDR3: CSVWNPLYEQYF. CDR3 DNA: TGCAGTGTTTGGAACCCTCTCTACGAGCAGTACTTC.

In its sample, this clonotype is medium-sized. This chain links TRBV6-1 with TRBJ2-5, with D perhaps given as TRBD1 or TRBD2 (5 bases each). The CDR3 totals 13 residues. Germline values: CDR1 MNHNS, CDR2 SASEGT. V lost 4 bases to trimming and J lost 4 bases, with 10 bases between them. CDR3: CASSVSGRETQYF. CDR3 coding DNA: TGTGCCAGCAGTGTTTCAGGGAGAGAGACCCAGTACTTC.

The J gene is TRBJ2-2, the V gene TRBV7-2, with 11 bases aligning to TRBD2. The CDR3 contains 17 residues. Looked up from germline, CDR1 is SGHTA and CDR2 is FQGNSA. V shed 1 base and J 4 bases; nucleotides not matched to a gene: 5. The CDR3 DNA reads TGTGCCAGCAGCTTAGGGCTAGCGGGGGGATCCACCGGGGAGCTGTTTTTT. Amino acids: CASSLGLAGGSTGELFF. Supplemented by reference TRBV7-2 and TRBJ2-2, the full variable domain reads GAGVSQSPSNKVTEKGKDVELRCDPISGHTALYWYRQSLGQGLEFLIYFQGNSAPDKSGLPSDRFSAERTGGSVSTLTIQRTQQEDSAVYLCASSLGLAGGSTGELFFGEGSRLTVL.